This T cell receptor beta chain was recovered during a study of T cells in tumors after PD-1 blockade. Whole-study context: Excluded were patients with checkpoint blockade, immunosuppressants, or radiotherapy or other anti-cancer therapy within 4 weeks. Some patients also took daily vismodegib 150 mg during anti-PD-1 treatment. Study results and caveats: Some novel exhausted tumor clones appeared in pre-treatment blood, suggesting peripheral recruitment.

Input was roughly 616 ng to 6,004 ng of genomic DNA from tumor or blood. Of note for this clone: The antigen remains undetermined. Other DNA sequences of this sample code for an identical CDR3.

Profiled with immunoSEQ multiplex PCR; TCRdb holds only in-frame clones, not every one. The sample carries some 20,000 clones, around 80% recorded once. The V gene lost 5 bases and the J gene lost 0 bases, with 23 bases spanning the gap. Germline V gene sequence: CDR1 SNHLY, CDR2 FYNNEI. The CDR3 extends over 19 amino acids. The rearrangement links TRBV2 to TRBJ2-1, with D perhaps TRBD2 (7 bases). The sample was PBMCs, taken before anti-PD-1 treatment. The clonotype comes from a human donor with basal cell carcinoma. CDR3 protein: CASSYGGARVGSSYNEQFF. The CDR3 DNA reads as TGTGCCAGCAGTTATGGGGGGGCGCGGGTGGGGAGCTCCTACAATGAGCAGTTCTTC.